This T cell receptor (beta chain) was observed in a study of cytomegalovirus exposure and HLA in healthy donors. CDR3 size: 15 residues. The germline V gene has CDR1 LNHDA and CDR2 SQIVND (reference sequence). J lost 2 bases, V lost 10 bases, and 11 bases had no gene match. Primers: 60 Vbeta forward and 13 Jbeta reverse. Original analysis: Unique TCR beta chains numbered about 72 million in a later analysis, with some 9.9 million shared. Assay used: immunoSEQ multiplex PCR; TCRdb lists only in-frame clones, some missing. The DNA gave D and trimming, while V, J and clone size come from that table. Here the sample spans approximately 240,000 clones, around 89% being singletons.

This clonotype originated in a woman aged 18 to 35 in good health and CMV-seronegative. J is TRBJ1-5 and V is TRBV19; 7 nucleotides line up with TRBD1. Source material: PBMCs. The CDR3 DNA sequence: TGTGCCACCCAGAGGCAGGGGGAGGGCAATCAGCCCCAGCATTTT. Translation: CATQRQGEGNQPQHF.